This TCR beta chain was sequenced during a study of T cell repertoires in ileal Crohn's disease. Study background: Surgery for a complication: stricturing in about 60%, penetrating in roughly 40%. Study outcomes and limitations: Clonality above 26.8% at surgery always came with endoscopic recurrence. Compared with CD4 T cells, sorted CD8 cells carried more expanded clones.

As concerns this clone: No antigen is known for it.

Eligibility required adulthood, ileal or ileocolonic Crohn's disease and indicated ileocolonic resection. The assay was immunoSEQ multiplex PCR, and TCRdb's table has in-frame clones only and misses some. Of approximately 7,900 clones in the sample, approximately 80% were seen once. The CDR3 is made up of 15 amino acids. The V segment lost 4 bases and the J segment 6 bases; nucleotides outside the gene matches: 5. The V gene's germline CDR1 is SGHNT and CDR2 YYREEE (reference sequence). The genes are TRBV5-4 and TRBJ2-7, with 15 nucleotides matching TRBD2. This sequence originates from an adult with Crohn's disease. Sequenced: ileal tissue. CDR3 sequence reads: CASSTPGLAGGEQYF. The CDR3 nucleotides read TGTGCCAGCAGCACTCCGGGACTAGCGGGAGGCGAGCAGTACTTC.